Listed here are 28 T cell receptor beta chains from one sample, sequenced in a study of sequential checkpoint blockade in melanoma. The sample's treatment: randomized to nivolumab then ipilimumab (arm A) or the reverse (arm B). Measured with immunoSEQ multiplex PCR; TCRdb has only the in-frame clones, and not every one. This table has about 21,000 clones, around 80% appearing once. Material: CD8+ T cells sorted from blood (inferred from file names), obtained from a patient given nivolumab and ipilimumab in sequence. Source of these receptors: a human donor with melanoma.

This clone has just one count. The J gene is TRBJ2-7, the V gene TRBV28, with no clear D. V was clipped by 6 bases and J by 6 bases, with 18 bases between them. CDR1 and CDR2 (germline): MDHEN, SYDVKM. The CDR3 is 14 residues long. The CDR3 sequence is CASSAGRPASEQYF. The CDR3 DNA reads TGTGCCAGCAGCGCCGGCAGGCCCGCGTCCGAGCAGTACTTC.

This chain connects TRBV7-9 to TRBJ2-7; TRBD1 aligns across 8 bases. Germline CDR1 SEHNR, CDR2 FQNEAQ (reference sequence). With 5 bases clipped from V and 1 base from J, the junction kept 13 bases outside the gene matches. The CDR3 is made up of 17 amino acids. The CDR3 spells CASSHPSRDRYSYEQYF. The CDR3 nucleotides are TGTGCCAGCAGCCACCCGTCCCGGGACAGGTATTCCTACGAGCAGTACTTC. The whole variable domain, remainder taken from reference TRBV7-9 and TRBJ2-7, is DTGVSQNPRHKITKRGQNVTFRCDPISEHNRLYWYRQTLGQGPEFLTYFQNEAQLEKSRLLSDRFSAERPKGSFSTLEIQRTEQGDSAMYLCASSHPSRDRYSYEQYFGPGTRLTVT.

For the CDR3, the DNA is TGCGCCAGCAGCTTGGCCCGGGGTAATAATTCACCCCTCCACTTT. This codes for CASSLARGNNSPLHF. The chain joins TRBV5-1 to TRBJ1-6; D is unclear. CDR1 and CDR2 (germline): SGHRS, YFSETQ. This CDR3 region has 15 residues. V shed 0 bases and J shed 5 bases, with 9 bases lying between them.

V is TRBV28 and J is TRBJ1-2; unclear D gene. In germline, CDR1 is MDHEN, CDR2 SYDVKM. CDR3 length: 14 residues. V lost 3 bases, J lost 3 bases, and 11 bases lay in between. This CDR3 is CASSFRGLDYGYTF. CDR3 DNA sequence: TGTGCCAGCAGTTTTCGGGGTCTTGACTATGGCTACACCTTC.

This clone appeared a few times. The chain employs TRBV23-1 and TRBJ1-5; 8 nucleotides align to TRBD1. TRBV23-1 is flagged as an ORF with uncertain function. The trim removed 11 bases at V and 0 bases at J, leaving 9 bases unmatched. There are 15 residues in the CDR3. The CDR3 region has the DNA TGCGCCCCGTACATGACAGGGGCTAGCAATCAGCCCCAGCATTTT. As protein: CAPYMTGASNQPQHF.

The chain employs TRBV7-9 and TRBJ2-7; the match to TRBD2 covers 8 bases. The V gene's germline CDR1 is SEHNR and CDR2 FQNEAQ (reference sequence). With 4 bases clipped from V and 6 bases from J, the junction kept 2 bases outside the gene matches. The CDR3 is 12 residues long. The CDR3 nucleotides read TGTGCCAGCAGCTCGACTAGCGTCGAGCAGTACTTC. Amino acid sequence: CASSSTSVEQYF.

The chain carries TRBV5-6 and TRBJ1-1, with D unclear. Germline-derived CDR1 and CDR2 are SGHDT and YYEEEE. The V end was cut by 1 base, the J end by 5 bases, with 9 bases between. This CDR3 is 13 amino acids long. The CDR3 here is CASSLTARTEAFF. The CDR3 region has the DNA TGTGCCAGCAGCTTGACGGCGAGGACTGAAGCTTTCTTT.

V gene TRBV2 combines with J gene TRBJ1-1, with D possibly matching TRBD1 (5 bases). V was clipped by 7 bases and J by 5 bases, with 17 bases between them. Germline lookup yields CDR1 SNHLY and CDR2 FYNNEI. CDR3 length: 14 amino acids. The CDR3 sequence: CASNPGIGWTEAFF. CDR3 in DNA: TGTGCCAGCAATCCAGGGATCGGGTGGACTGAAGCTTTCTTT.

The J gene is TRBJ2-7, the V gene TRBV6-5; possible D gene TRBD1, 6 bases. V shed 6 bases and J shed 3 bases, with 18 bases lying between them. The germline CDR1 and CDR2 sequences are MNHEY and SVGAGI. The CDR3 contains 15 residues. This CDR3 is CASSRDRSAIYEQYF. The CDR3 nucleotides are TGTGCCAGCAGCCGAGACAGGTCCGCGATCTACGAGCAGTACTTC.

This clone was picked up a small number of times. V is TRBV5-4 and J is TRBJ2-7, with D possibly matching TRBD2 (6 bases). The germline V and J ends were trimmed by 4 bases and 2 bases, with 10 bases remaining between them. This CDR3 is 13 amino acids long. Per the germline V gene, CDR1 is SGHNT and CDR2 is YYREEE (reference sequence). The CDR3 is CASSRDLPYEQYF. CDR3 nucleotides: TGTGCCAGCAGCCGGGACTTGCCCTACGAGCAGTACTTC.

The chain links TRBV7-9 to TRBJ2-7; D uncertain. This CDR3 is 13 amino acids long. Germline V CDR1 and CDR2: SEHNR, FQNEAQ (reference sequence). With 1 base removed from V and 3 bases from J, the gap between germline ends came to 7 bases. The CDR3 DNA is TGTGCCAGCAGCTTAGAGAACAGCTACGAGCAGTACTTC. It codes for CASSLENSYEQYF. The whole variable domain, filled in from reference TRBV7-9 and TRBJ2-7, reads DTGVSQNPRHKITKRGQNVTFRCDPISEHNRLYWYRQTLGQGPEFLTYFQNEAQLEKSRLLSDRFSAERPKGSFSTLEIQRTEQGDSAMYLCASSLENSYEQYFGPGTRLTVT.

The chain recombines TRBV7-2 with TRBJ2-7; 9 bases fit TRBD2. Germline V gene lookup returns CDR1 SGHTA and CDR2 FQGNSA. V lost 0 bases and J lost 4; bases outside the gene matches: 4. The CDR3 length is 15 residues. For the CDR3, the DNA is TGTGCCAGCAGCTTAGCGGGGCTAGCGGGATACGAGCAGTACTTC. Encoded protein: CASSLAGLAGYEQYF.

The chain carries TRBV29-1 and TRBJ2-1; possibly TRBD2 for D (6 bases). The V gene lost 8 bases and the J gene lost 8 bases, with 19 bases spanning the gap. From germline, CDR1 is SQVTM and CDR2 ANQGSEA. CDR3 size: 13 residues. The CDR3 region has the DNA TGCAGCTCACCCGCCGGGGGAGCGGATGAGCAGTTCTTC. Protein: CSSPAGGADEQFF.

This chain uses TRBV19 with TRBJ2-6; tentatively, D is TRBD2 (5 bases). The CDR3 loop spans 17 amino acids. Germline CDR1 LNHDA, CDR2 SQIVND (reference sequence). The germline V and J ends were trimmed by 6 bases and 3 bases, with 18 bases remaining between them. CDR3 residues: CASRPEGQWVGANVLTF. The CDR3 DNA is TGTGCCAGTAGACCCGAGGGCCAGTGGGTTGGGGCCAACGTCCTGACTTTC. Combining the CDR3 with reference TRBV19 and TRBJ2-6 gives the whole variable domain DGGITQSPKYLFRKEGQNVTLSCEQNLNHDAMYWYRQDPGQGLRLIYYSQIVNDFQKGDIAEGYSVSREKKESFPLTVTSAQKNPTAFYLCASRPEGQWVGANVLTFGAGSRLTVL.

The chain employs TRBV30 and TRBJ1-1; D remains ambiguous. The V gene lost 5 bases and the J gene lost 4 bases, with 17 bases spanning the gap. Germline assignment: CDR1 GTSNPN and CDR2 SVGIG (reference sequence). The CDR3 sequence is 14 residues long. The CDR3 DNA reads as TGTGCCTGGGCCTCCCGGAGGGCTTCCACTGAAGCTTTCTTT. Encoded protein: CAWASRRASTEAFF.

This clone was observed a few times. The chain employs TRBV28 and TRBJ2-7; 8 bases line up with TRBD2. Germline V CDR1 and CDR2: MDHEN, SYDVKM. V shed 5 bases and J 3 bases; nucleotides not matched to a gene: 9. This CDR3 is built from 15 residues. The CDR3 reads CASSPRREVVYEQYF. In nucleotides, the CDR3 is TGTGCCAGCAGTCCTCGGCGGGAGGTTGTCTACGAGCAGTACTTC.

The J gene is TRBJ2-7, the V gene TRBV19, with TRBD1 as a possible D gene (6 bases). The CDR3 is 13 amino acids. V lost 5 bases and J 4 bases, leaving 12 bases between the germline ends. Germline assignment: CDR1 LNHDA and CDR2 SQIVND (reference sequence). The CDR3 is CASSPEDSYEQYF. DNA of the CDR3: TGTGCCAGTAGTCCAGAGGACAGTTACGAGCAGTACTTC.

The rearrangement joins TRBV11-2 to TRBJ1-3; D not resolved. The CDR3 runs 15 residues. Germline V CDR1 and CDR2: SGHAT, FQNNGV. V was cut by 5 bases and J by 0 bases, with 11 bases left in between. Here the CDR3 DNA reads TGTGCCAGCAGCCCGCCGACGGGCTCTGGAAACACCATATATTTT. Its protein product is CASSPPTGSGNTIYF.

Here the CDR3 reads CASSYTTGNEQYF. CDR3 sequence (DNA): TGTGCCAGCAGTTACACGACAGGGAACGAGCAGTACTTC. This chain connects TRBV6-5 to TRBJ2-7; 7 bases agree with TRBD1. The CDR3 runs to 13 residues. V lost 2 bases and J lost 5; bases outside the gene matches: 3. CDR1 and CDR2 from the germline V gene are MNHEY and SVGAGI.

This chain connects TRBV5-4 to TRBJ2-5; no clear D. The last part of the DNA fits TRBJ2-7 better; the J call may be wrong. From germline, CDR1 is SGHNT and CDR2 YYREEE (reference sequence). The CDR3 totals 14 residues. The CDR3 loop is CASSPNGDSYEQYF. The CDR3 DNA sequence: TGTGCCAGCAGCCCCAATGGGGACTCCTACGAGCAGTACTTC.

Within the sample, this clone is medium-sized. The gene calls are TRBV27 and TRBJ1-5; no clear D gene. V lost 6 bases to trimming and J lost 0 bases, with 15 bases between them. CDR1 and CDR2 (germline): MNHEY, SMNVEV (reference sequence). This CDR3 has 16 amino acids. Here the CDR3 DNA reads TGTGCCAGCAGCCCCCTCGGGATACATAGCAATCAGCCCCAGCATTTT. This encodes CASSPLGIHSNQPQHF.

This clone has just a few counts. This sequence joins TRBV5-4 and TRBJ1-2; the D gene is possibly TRBD1 (6 bases). Germline V gene sequence: CDR1 SGHNT, CDR2 YYREEE (reference sequence). The germline V and J ends were trimmed by 4 bases and 6 bases, with 10 bases remaining between them. The CDR3 is made up of 12 amino acids. CDR3 nucleotides: TGTGCCAGCAGCCAGGGGCTGGATGGCTACACCTTC. Amino acids: CASSQGLDGYTF.

In DNA, the CDR3 is TGTGCCAGCAGTTCCTTACTAGCGGGAGGTTCCTACGAGCAGTACTTC. This translates into CASSSLLAGGSYEQYF. This chain links TRBV28 with TRBJ2-7; 12 positions agree with TRBD2. Per the germline V gene, CDR1 is MDHEN and CDR2 is SYDVKM. V was pared by 4 bases and J by 1 base, with 5 bases of the junction left unmatched. The CDR3 covers 16 residues.

V gene TRBV19 combines with J gene TRBJ1-1; unclear D gene. Germline assignment: CDR1 LNHDA and CDR2 SQIVND (reference sequence). V shed 3 bases and J shed 8 bases, with 13 bases lying between them. The CDR3 spans 13 residues. This CDR3 is CASSIGQIPEAFF. The CDR3 coding sequence is TGTGCCAGTAGTATTGGGCAGATCCCCGAAGCTTTCTTT.

The chain combines TRBV7-3 with TRBJ1-1; D is uncertain. Germline values: CDR1 SGHTA, CDR2 FQGTGA. The CDR3 spans 15 residues. Between the trimmed V and J ends, which lost 2 bases and 0 bases, there was a span of 10 bases. CDR3 protein: CASSLEPHMNTEAFF. The CDR3 nucleotides are TGTGCCAGCAGCTTAGAGCCTCATATGAACACTGAAGCTTTCTTT.

The chain couples TRBV7-9 to TRBJ2-7, with D unclear. Germline loops: CDR1 SEHNR, CDR2 FQNEAQ (reference sequence). The CDR3 extends over 14 amino acids. Trimming pared 2 bases from V and 0 bases from J, leaving 8 bases between. Here the CDR3 DNA reads TGTGCCAGCAGCTTACCCCGCGACTCCTACGAGCAGTACTTC. Its protein product is CASSLPRDSYEQYF.

The chain combines TRBV19 with TRBJ2-6; D perhaps matches TRBD2 (5 bases). This CDR3 region has 15 residues. V was trimmed by 7 bases and J by 1 base, leaving 11 bases between them. The V gene's germline CDR1 is LNHDA and CDR2 SQIVND (reference sequence). CDR3 nucleotides: TGTGCCAGTACTAAGACGGGGTCTGGGGCCAACGTCCTGACTTTC. This codes for CASTKTGSGANVLTF.

The chain carries TRBV6-4 and TRBJ1-2; 7 bases are shared with TRBD1. The CDR3 contains 14 residues. J gave up 4 bases and V 6 bases, and 8 bases lay outside the gene matches. The germline CDR1 and CDR2 sequences are MRHNA and SNTAGT. The CDR3 loop reads CASRLGRGIYGYTF. The CDR3, as DNA: TGTGCCAGCAGGCTGGGCAGGGGGATCTATGGCTACACCTTC.